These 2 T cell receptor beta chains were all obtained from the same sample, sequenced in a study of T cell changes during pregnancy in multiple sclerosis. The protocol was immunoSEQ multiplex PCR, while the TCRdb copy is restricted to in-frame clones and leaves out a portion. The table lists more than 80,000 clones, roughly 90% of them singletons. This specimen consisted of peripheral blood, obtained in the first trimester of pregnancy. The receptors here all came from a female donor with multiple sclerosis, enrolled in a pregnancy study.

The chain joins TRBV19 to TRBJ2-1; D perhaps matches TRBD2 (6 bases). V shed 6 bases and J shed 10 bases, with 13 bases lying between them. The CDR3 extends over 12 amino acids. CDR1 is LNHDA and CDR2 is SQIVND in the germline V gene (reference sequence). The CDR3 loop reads CASRASVGEQFF. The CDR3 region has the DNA TGTGCCAGTAGGGCTAGCGTAGGGGAGCAGTTCTTC.

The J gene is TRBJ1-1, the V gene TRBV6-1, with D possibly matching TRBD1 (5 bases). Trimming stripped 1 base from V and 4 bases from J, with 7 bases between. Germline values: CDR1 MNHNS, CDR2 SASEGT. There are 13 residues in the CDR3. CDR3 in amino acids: CASSEDRSTEAFF. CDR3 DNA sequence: TGTGCCAGCAGTGAAGACAGGTCCACTGAAGCTTTCTTT.